The present T cell receptor beta chain was sequenced within a study of T cell responses to AZD1222 COVID-19 vaccine (dated by TCRdb to the early 2020s). Regarding the research as a whole: Because spike-specific TCR depth and breadth did not differ between the two schedules, AZD1222 recipients who got a second dose at roughly 4 weeks were pooled with those who got a second dose at roughly 12 weeks. TCR sequencing was performed for 230 to 250 trial participants, of whom 200 to 220 were given two doses of AZD1222 and about 25 were given two doses of MenACWY control vaccine. Trial participants were enrolled into age subgroups of 18-55, 56-69 and 70-plus years, which contained approximately 150, 30 and 60 TCR-sequenced participants, respectively.

This specimen's time point label, per the study, means: baseline before first vaccination. The vaccinee samples were drawn from two UK trials, COV001 and COV002, one of which was a single-blind randomized controlled phase 2/3 trial testing AZD1222 (ChAdOx1 nCoV-19) in healthy adults. For TCRbeta chain sequencing, PBMC samples from trial participants were taken at day 0 and at day 28 after the second dose. V and J lose 1 base and 7 bases, and a span of 14 bases separates them. The CDR3 starts with the cysteine, ends with the phenylalanine, and has 15 residues. Only CDR3 DNA is held: 45 bases, read in frame from base 1. CDR1 and CDR2 are read off the germline V gene (reference sequence) as SEHNR and FQNEAQ. Concerning this clone itself: Which antigen it targets is not known. It has no much larger one-base neighbor in the sample; base qualities were not kept.

The CDR3 regions of human TCRbeta chains were analyzed by immunosequencing. The study's own analysis went as follows. TCRs in the repertoires were matched against a reference library of SARS-CoV-2-specific TCRs that had been generated with the MIRA antigen-specificity platform. Breadth was defined as the fraction of unique TCRs that were SARS-CoV-2-associated. Depth was defined as the fraction of total T cells that were SARS-CoV-2-associated. Using the MIRA data, every spike-specific TCR was mapped to the spike region that the TCR reacted to and assigned to either a CD4 or a CD8 class. Log10-transformed breadth and depth values were compared by one-way ANOVA with Sidak's multiple comparisons tests. In its TCRdb copy, this immuneACCESS table keeps in-frame sequences only and misses some clones. Where compared with another copy, unresolved V genes explain less than half of these, and the others have no known cause. V and J calls and clone size are those listed in that table; D and trimming were worked out from the DNA. The sample includes about 100,000 clones, with 85% to 90% observed a single time. Approximately 15% of the sample goes to the ten largest clones.

Results the study describes overall, beyond this receptor: Because no samples from the day 14 peak response were available, repertoires could be characterized only after the peak T cell response. Reportedly, almost half of the unique spike-specific TCRs recognized epitopes lying outside the regions that are mutated in the B.1.351 and B.1.1.7 variants. Only five to seven AZD1222 recipients were SARS-CoV-2 seropositive at baseline, limiting conclusions about previously exposed vaccinees. Spike-specific TCR breadth and depth rose significantly after two AZD1222 doses compared with day 0 and with MenACWY recipients. The vaccine-associated CD4 TCRs covered the entire spike protein, and the dominant responses fell in regions 160-218 and 743-854. Participants were mostly white British, with more females than males. The authors suggested clonal diversity may have been underestimated. In the small 56-69-year group, the increase in depth fell short of significance, most likely because of low power.

The rearranged segments are TRBV7-9 and TRBJ1-5; the D region possibly corresponds to TRBD1 (6 bases align). This sequence was found in an adult in good health. The sample here was peripheral blood, taken on day 0 of AZD1222 vaccination. The CDR3 is CASSLGTQGRQPQHF. The DNA is TGTGCCAGCAGCTTAGGGACGCAGGGGAGGCAGCCCCAGCATTTT.